This TCR beta chain was identified during a study of blood T cell repertoires in COVID-19. Trimming cost V 0 bases and J 3 bases; bases outside gene matches: 9. Looked up from germline, CDR1 is LNHNV and CDR2 is YYDKDF (reference sequence). This CDR3 is 17 amino acids long. The table lists this clone with a few counts. Produced via immunoSEQ multiplex PCR; TCRdb's table is partial and in-frame only. The sample shows about 47,000 clones, over 80% of them seen only once. The receptor was isolated from a man in his sixties with active COVID-19. The sample taken for sequencing was peripheral blood. The chain links TRBV15 to TRBJ1-1, with 8 bases fitting TRBD1. As DNA, the CDR3 is TGTGCCACCAGCAGAGATAGGGCAGGGGGCCGGGACACTGAAGCTTTCTTT. It specifies CATSRDRAGGRDTEAFF.